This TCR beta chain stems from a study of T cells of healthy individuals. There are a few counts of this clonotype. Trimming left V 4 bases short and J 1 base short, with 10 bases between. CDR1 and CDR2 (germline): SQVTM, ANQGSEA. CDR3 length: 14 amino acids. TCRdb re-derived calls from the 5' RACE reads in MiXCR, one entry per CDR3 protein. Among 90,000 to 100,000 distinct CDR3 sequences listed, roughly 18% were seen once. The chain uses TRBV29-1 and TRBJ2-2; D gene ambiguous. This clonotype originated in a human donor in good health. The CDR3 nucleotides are TGCAGCGTTGCTGGTGCAGGGAACACCGGGGAGCTGTTTTTT. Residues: CSVAGAGNTGELFF.